These 22 T cell receptor beta chains share one sample of origin, sequenced in a study of regulatory T cells in long-lasting Graves disease. Arm-PCR of CDR3 regions with iRepertoire HTBI primers generated TCR beta libraries. TCRdb reprocessed the multiplex PCR reads via MiXCR and lists one record per CDR3 protein. Of 200,000 to 300,000 distinct CDR3 sequences listed, about 19% are singletons. As for time point: newly diagnosed GD, antithyroid drugs for less than 3 months. PBMC RNA was the source of the TCR library. The sample here was peripheral blood mononuclear cells (PBMCs), taken at new diagnosis, from a patient treated with antithyroid drugs. These receptors were collected from a female donor with Graves disease.

This clonotype was observed many times. The V and J genes are TRBV6-2 or TRBV6-3 and TRBJ1-1, with a tentative D call TRBD1 (5 bases). V was trimmed by 6 bases and J by 7 bases, leaving 9 bases between them. Looked up from germline, CDR1 is MNHEY and CDR2 is SVGEGT. This CDR3 comprises 11 residues. The CDR3 protein is CASRRGVEAFF. The DNA for the CDR3 is TGTGCCAGCAGAAGAGGGGTTGAAGCTTTCTTT.

This clonotype was seen at least ten times. The J gene is TRBJ1-2, the V gene TRBV11-2, with D unresolved. The CDR3 contains 17 residues. V shed 1 base and J shed 1 base, with 16 bases lying between them. The germline gives CDR1 SGHAT, CDR2 FQNNGV. The CDR3 loop reads CASSLVSGEPLNYGYTF. CDR3 nucleotides: TGTGCCAGCAGCTTAGTATCCGGGGAGCCGCTTAACTATGGCTACACCTTC.

This clonotype was seen more than once but under ten times. Germline is not matched at one junction end, which may reflect a read error. The chain combines TRBV4-1 with TRBJ2-3; 9 bases are shared with TRBD1. The CDR3 has 16 amino acids. CDR1 is MGHRA, CDR2 YSYEKL, per germline. CDR3: CASSQDPGQGLDTQYF. The CDR3 region has the DNA TGTGCCAGCAGCCAGGACCCGGGACAGGGCTTGGATACGCAGTATTTT.

In this sample, this clonotype turned up many times. The V gene is TRBV29-1, the J gene TRBJ2-3, with TRBD2 matching over 8 bases. Losses at the gene ends were 3 bases for V and 3 bases for J; bases not matched to a gene: 14. The CDR3 is made up of 17 amino acids. CDR1 and CDR2 from the germline V gene are SQVTM and ANQGSEA. The CDR3 loop is CSVDSGGGTLGTDTQYF. CDR3 in DNA: TGCAGCGTTGATTCCGGGGGGGGAACCCTCGGGACAGATACGCAGTATTTT.

This clonotype has a count of ten or more. The rearrangement links TRBV20-1 to TRBJ2-3, with D possibly being TRBD2 (6 bases). V was cut by 6 bases and J by 0 bases, with 19 bases left in between. The length of the CDR3 is 16 residues. Germline V gene sequence: CDR1 DFQATT, CDR2 SNEGSKA (reference sequence). CDR3 sequence (DNA): TGCAGTGCCATCGATGGAGGGCAAACTAGCACAGATACGCAGTATTTT. It translates to CSAIDGGQTSTDTQYF.

This clonotype was seen at least ten times. The chain has TRBV19 and TRBJ1-5; D uncertain. The CDR3 loop spans 13 amino acids. V lost 3 bases, J lost 5 bases, and 8 bases lay in between. CDR1 LNHDA and CDR2 SQIVND come from the germline V gene (reference sequence). CDR3 sequence: CASSIGEYQPQHF. In DNA, the CDR3 is TGTGCCAGTAGTATCGGGGAGTATCAGCCCCAGCATTTT.

This clonotype was seen at least ten times. The chain links TRBV7-6 to TRBJ2-1; D unresolved. This CDR3 is 12 amino acids long. Trimming took off 1 base at V and 9 bases at J, with 7 bases between the two ends. Germline CDR1 SGHVS, CDR2 FNYEAQ. CDR3 protein: CASSLDLREQFF. The DNA for the CDR3 is TGTGCCAGCAGCTTAGACTTACGTGAGCAGTTCTTC.

In its sample, this clonotype was seen a few times. Just one base apart from a much larger clone, this may be a read error. The chain joins TRBV3-1 to TRBJ2-5, with 12 bases matching TRBD1. The CDR3 is made up of 16 amino acids. The germline V gene has CDR1 LGHDT and CDR2 YNNKEL (reference sequence). The CDR3 protein is CASSSRDRGQQGTQYF. The CDR3 DNA follows: TGTGCCAGCAGCTCCCGGGACAGGGGGCAGCAAGGGACCCAGTACTTC.

In the case of this clonotype: A read error is the likely source, as a far larger clone sits one nucleotide away. The rearrangement links TRBV7-9 to TRBJ1-4; D unresolved. In germline, CDR1 is SEHNR, CDR2 FQNEAQ (reference sequence). The CDR3 contains 15 residues. Trimming removed 1 base at V and 0 bases at J, with 6 bases between. The CDR3 protein is CASSLVGPTNEKLFF. The CDR3 DNA reads as TGTGCCAGCAGCTTAGTGGGTCCAACTAATGAAAAACTGTTTTTT.

The J gene is TRBJ2-7, the V gene TRBV20-1, with a weak D call TRBD1 (5 bases). CDR3 length equals 11 residues. Trimming shortened V by 6 bases and J by 4 bases, and 10 bases separated the two germline ends. From germline, CDR1 is DFQATT and CDR2 SNEGSKA (reference sequence). The CDR3 here is CSAKDNYEQYF. CDR3 bases: TGCAGTGCGAAGGACAATTACGAGCAGTACTTC.

This clonotype was counted many times. The chain links TRBV10-1 to TRBJ2-1; possibly TRBD2 for D (7 bases). The V gene lost 1 base and the J gene lost 8 bases, with 18 bases spanning the gap. CDR1 and CDR2 (germline): WNHNN, SYGVQD (reference sequence). The CDR3 runs to 16 residues. Here the CDR3 DNA reads TGCGCCAGCAGTGAGTTTAAGAACGGGGGGCTAGATGAGCAGTTCTTC. As protein: CASSEFKNGGLDEQFF.

This clonotype has just a few counts. One base away lies a much larger clone, so this may be a sequencing read error. The chain employs TRBV4-3 and TRBJ1-1; TRBD1 is a possible D gene (5 bases). Per the germline V gene, CDR1 is LGHNA and CDR2 is YSLEER. The CDR3 extends over 15 amino acids. CDR3 in DNA: TGCGCCGGCAGCCAAGGTCAAAGGGGGAACACTGAAGCTTTCTTT. Translating gives CAGSQGQRGNTEAFF.

The chain recombines TRBV2 with TRBJ1-5, with unresolved D. The CDR3 totals 16 residues. V was cut by 3 bases and J by 0 bases, with 12 bases left in between. Germline V CDR1 and CDR2: SNHLY, FYNNEI. The CDR3 nucleotides read TGTGCCAGCAGTGAGGGCTCCGGCTATAGCAATCAGCCCCAGCATTTT. This encodes CASSEGSGYSNQPQHF.

This clonotype was seen only a few times. This sequence joins TRBV6-1 and TRBJ1-1; TRBD1 aligns across 10 bases. The CDR3 loop spans 13 amino acids. Looked up from germline, CDR1 is MNHNS and CDR2 is SASEGT. Trimming took 6 bases from V and 3 from J; bases not matched to a gene: 1. The CDR3 nucleotides read TGTGCCAGCAGGACAGGGGGCTACACTGAAGCTTTCTTT. It encodes CASRTGGYTEAFF.

The V call is TRBV4-3, the J call TRBJ2-3, with TRBD1 matching 10 bases. This CDR3 is 16 amino acids long. The germline CDR1 and CDR2 sequences are LGHNA and YSLEER. Trimming removed 5 bases from V and 3 bases from J; junction bases left unmatched: 8. The CDR3 here is CASSDGTGQGTDTQYF. In DNA form, the CDR3 reads TGCGCCAGCAGCGATGGGACGGGACAGGGGACAGATACGCAGTATTTT.

This clonotype was detected ten times or more. The chain is built from TRBV2 and TRBJ2-1; tentatively, D is TRBD1 (10 bases). Germline values: CDR1 SNHLY, CDR2 FYNNEI. Trimming left V 8 bases short and J 8 bases short, with 22 bases between. The CDR3 has 15 residues. The CDR3 DNA reads TGTGCCAGCGCTAGCGGGACAGGGGCTAGGGATGAGCAGTTCTTC. Its translation: CASASGTGARDEQFF.

Only a few counts were recorded for this clonotype. CDR3 nucleotides: TGTGCCAGCGGTATGGCAGGGCAAGAGACCCAGTACTTC. Protein product: CASGMAGQETQYF. The chain joins TRBV12-3 or TRBV12-4 to TRBJ2-5; a possible D gene is TRBD1 (5 bases). V was shortened by 8 bases and J by 2 bases, with 12 bases between the two germline ends. The CDR3 spans 13 residues.

The chain couples TRBV12-3 or TRBV12-4 to TRBJ2-1, with TRBD2 matching 7 bases. With 6 bases clipped from V and 0 bases from J, the junction kept 11 bases outside the gene matches. The CDR3 spans 17 residues. CDR3 nucleotides: TGTGCCAGCAGCCCCCGGGGGGACTCGAGCTCCTACAATGAGCAGTTCTTC. Its protein is CASSPRGDSSSYNEQFF.

Worth noting for this clonotype: At one of its ends the junction is not consistent with the germline gene, which may arise from a read error. V gene TRBV19 combines with J gene TRBJ2-5; D is possibly TRBD2 (6 bases). Germline lookup yields CDR1 LNHDA and CDR2 SQIVND (reference sequence). This CDR3 has 15 residues. In DNA form, the CDR3 reads TGTGCCAGTAGTGTACTAGCTGGACTCCAAGATACCCAGTACTTC. It encodes CASSVLAGLQDTQYF. Together with reference TRBV19 and TRBJ2-5, the CDR3 gives the full variable domain: DGGITQSPKYLFRKEGQNVTLSCEQNLNHDAMYWYRQDPGQGLRLIYYSQIVNDFQKGDIAEGYSVSREKKESFPLTVTSAQKNPTAFYLCASSVLAGLQDTQYFGPGTRLLVL.

As concerns this clonotype: A much larger clone lies one base from this, so it may be a read error. The rearrangement uses TRBV7-3 and TRBJ2-1; 9 nucleotides align to TRBD2. The DNA matches TRBJ2-5 better at its end, which makes the J call doubtful. The germline CDR1 and CDR2 sequences are SGHTA and FQGTGA. The CDR3 is made up of 16 amino acids. The CDR3 sequence is CACSPGSGGQQETQYF. The CDR3 nucleotides are TGTGCCTGCAGCCCCGGGAGCGGGGGGCAACAAGAGACCCAGTACTTC.

This clonotype has a count of ten or more. V gene TRBV6-1 combines with J gene TRBJ1-4; a possible D gene is TRBD1 (5 bases). CDR1 MNHNS and CDR2 SASEGT come from the germline V gene. This CDR3 region has 15 residues. Trimming pared 6 bases from V and 0 bases from J, leaving 11 bases between. The DNA of the CDR3 is TGTGCCAGCAGACCGGGACGGGCAACTAATGAAAAACTGTTTTTT. Amino acids: CASRPGRATNEKLFF.

This clonotype was seen repeatedly, ten times or more. This sequence joins TRBV3-1 and TRBJ2-3; no firm D call. V lost 0 bases and J 0 bases, leaving 4 bases between the germline ends. In germline, CDR1 is LGHDT, CDR2 YNNKEL (reference sequence). CDR3 length equals 14 residues. In nucleotides, the CDR3 is TGTGCCAGCAGCCAAGAAACTAGCACAGATACGCAGTATTTT. Its protein product is CASSQETSTDTQYF.